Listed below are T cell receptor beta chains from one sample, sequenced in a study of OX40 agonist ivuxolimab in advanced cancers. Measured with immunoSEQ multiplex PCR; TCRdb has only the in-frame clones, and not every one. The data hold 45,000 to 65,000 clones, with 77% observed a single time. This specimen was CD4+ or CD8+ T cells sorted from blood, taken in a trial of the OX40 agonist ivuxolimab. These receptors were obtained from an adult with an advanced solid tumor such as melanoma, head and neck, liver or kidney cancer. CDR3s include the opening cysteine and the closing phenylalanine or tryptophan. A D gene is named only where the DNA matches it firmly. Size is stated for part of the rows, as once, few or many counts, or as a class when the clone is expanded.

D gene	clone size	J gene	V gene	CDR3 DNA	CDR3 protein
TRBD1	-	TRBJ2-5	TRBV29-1	TGCAGCGCCTCAGGGGGTAAGCGAGAGACCCAGTACTTC	CSASGGKRETQYF
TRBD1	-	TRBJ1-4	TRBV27	TGTGCCAGCAGTTCCCGGGGACAGTTCTCTGAGGATAATGAAAAACTGTTTTTT	CASSSRGQFSEDNEKLFF
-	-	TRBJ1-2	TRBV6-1	TGTGCCAGCAGCTCAAACTATGGCTACACCTTC	CASSSNYGYTF
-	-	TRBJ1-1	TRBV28	TGTGCCAGCAGTCCGAGGGTGACTGAAGCTTTCTTT	CASSPRVTEAFF
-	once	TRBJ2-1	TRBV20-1	TGCAGTGCCTACAATCGGGTTGAGCAGTTCTTC	CSAYNRVEQFF
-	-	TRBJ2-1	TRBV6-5	TGTGCCAGTCGGCGAAGCTCCTACAATGAGCAGTTCTTC	CASRRSSYNEQFF
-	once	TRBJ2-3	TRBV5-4	TGTGCCAGCAGGCCTGAAATTGGGTTAGGGGCTAGCACAGATACGCAGTATTTT	CASRPEIGLGASTDTQYF
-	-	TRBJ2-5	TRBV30	TGTGCCTGGAGTGTGGAAGGGAAGACCCAGTACTTC	CAWSVEGKTQYF
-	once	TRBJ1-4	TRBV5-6	TGTGCCAGCAGCTTTCGGACAGCTGCAACTAATGAAAAACTGTTTTTT	CASSFRTAATNEKLFF
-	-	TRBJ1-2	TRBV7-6	TGTGCCAGCAGCTTAGGGAGGGAAGGCGGCTACACCTTC	CASSLGREGGYTF
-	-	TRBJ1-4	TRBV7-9	TGTGCCAGCAGCCCGGGACATGTTAATGAAAAACTGTTTTTT	CASSPGHVNEKLFF
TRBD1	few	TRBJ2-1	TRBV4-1	TGCGCCAGCAGCCACCCGGACAGGGAATACAATGAGCAGTTCTTC	CASSHPDREYNEQFF
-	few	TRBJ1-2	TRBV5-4	TGTGCCAGCAGCTTGTCAGGTCTTTATGGCTACACCTTC	CASSLSGLYGYTF
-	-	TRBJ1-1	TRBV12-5	TGTGCTAGCAACGACCAGAACACTGAAGCTTTCTTT	CASNDQNTEAFF